This T cell receptor (beta chain) was sequenced during a study of blood T cells in healthy people across ages. Background on the study: Researchers report that template switching captured about one barcoded beta molecule per two T cells.

For this clonotype: No antigen is known for it.

Primed by a sample-barcoded 5' primer and a J-beta primer mix, a second PCR proceeded for 7 to 11 cycles. TCRdb re-derived calls from the 5' RACE reads in MiXCR, one entry per CDR3 protein. The table includes 1.5 million to 2 million distinct CDR3 sequences, about two fifths detected once. Germline CDR1 is SGHRS and CDR2 is YFSETQ. Between the trimmed V and J ends, which lost 4 bases and 0 bases, there was a span of 12 bases. The CDR3 consists of 15 residues. Researchers isolated at least 6 million PBMCs per sample. Study conclusions and caveats: Strong correlation was found linking TCR beta diversity to naive T cell percentage. Bulk PBMC profiling left naive and antigen-experienced comparisons inconclusive.

The receptor comes from a human donor in good health. V is TRBV5-1 and J is TRBJ2-3; D gene ambiguous. Sequencing used blood. The CDR3 coding sequence is TGCGCCAGCAGCCCTGCTCTAACTAGCACAGATACGCAGTATTTT. Its protein product is CASSPALTSTDTQYF.